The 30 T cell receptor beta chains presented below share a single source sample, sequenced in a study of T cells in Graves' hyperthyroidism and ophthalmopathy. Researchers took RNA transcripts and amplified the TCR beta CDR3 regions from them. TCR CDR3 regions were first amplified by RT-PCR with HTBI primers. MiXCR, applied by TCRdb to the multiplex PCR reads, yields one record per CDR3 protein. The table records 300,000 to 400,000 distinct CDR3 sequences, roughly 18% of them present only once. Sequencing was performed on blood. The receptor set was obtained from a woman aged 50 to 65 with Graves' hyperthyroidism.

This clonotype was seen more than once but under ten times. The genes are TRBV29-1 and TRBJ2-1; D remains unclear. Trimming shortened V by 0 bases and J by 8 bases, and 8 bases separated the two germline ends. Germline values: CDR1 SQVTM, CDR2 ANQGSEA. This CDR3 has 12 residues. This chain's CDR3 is CSVEDLLDEQFF. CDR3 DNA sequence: TGCAGCGTTGAAGATCTCCTGGATGAGCAGTTCTTC.

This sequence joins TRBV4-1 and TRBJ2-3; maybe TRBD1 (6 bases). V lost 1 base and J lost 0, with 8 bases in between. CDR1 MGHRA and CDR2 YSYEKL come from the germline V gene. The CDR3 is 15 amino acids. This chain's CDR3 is CASSQGTASTDTQYF. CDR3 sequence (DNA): TGCGCCAGCAGCCAAGGGACAGCTAGCACAGATACGCAGTATTTT.

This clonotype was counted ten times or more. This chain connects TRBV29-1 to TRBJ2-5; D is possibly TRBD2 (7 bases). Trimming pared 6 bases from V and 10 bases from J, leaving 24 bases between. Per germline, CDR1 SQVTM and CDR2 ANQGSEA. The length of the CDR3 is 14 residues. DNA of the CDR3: TGCAGCGTGGGGGCCGGGACTACCAACCTGATCCAGTACTTC. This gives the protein CSVGAGTTNLIQYF.

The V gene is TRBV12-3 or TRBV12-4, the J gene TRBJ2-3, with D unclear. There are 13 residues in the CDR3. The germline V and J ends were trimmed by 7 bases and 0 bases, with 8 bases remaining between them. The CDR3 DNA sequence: TGTGCCAGCACGATCAGCAGCACAGATACGCAGTATTTT. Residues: CASTISSTDTQYF.

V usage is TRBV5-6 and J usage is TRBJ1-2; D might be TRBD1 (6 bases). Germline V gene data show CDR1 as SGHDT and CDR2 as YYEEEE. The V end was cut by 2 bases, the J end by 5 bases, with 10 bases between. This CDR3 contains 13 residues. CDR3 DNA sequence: TGTGCCAGCAGCTTAAAAGGGGGTTATGGCTACACCTTC. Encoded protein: CASSLKGGYGYTF.

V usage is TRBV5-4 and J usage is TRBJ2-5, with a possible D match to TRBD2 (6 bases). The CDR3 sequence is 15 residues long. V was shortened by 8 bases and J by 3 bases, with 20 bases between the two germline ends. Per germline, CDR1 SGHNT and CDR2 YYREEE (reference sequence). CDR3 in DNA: TGTGCCAGTAGTACTCGCGCTGCTAGCGAAGAGACCCAGTACTTC. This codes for CASSTRAASEETQYF.

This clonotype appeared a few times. CDR3 residues: CASWGRGRAASYNEQFF. In DNA form, the CDR3 reads TGTGCCAGCTGGGGCCGCGGGAGGGCCGCGTCCTACAATGAGCAGTTCTTC. The rearrangement joins TRBV6-1 to TRBJ2-1, with 9 bases lining up with TRBD2. Trimming at V came to 8 bases and at J to 1 base, leaving 12 bases not matched to a gene. Germline V gives CDR1 MNHNS, CDR2 SASEGT. The CDR3 runs 17 residues.

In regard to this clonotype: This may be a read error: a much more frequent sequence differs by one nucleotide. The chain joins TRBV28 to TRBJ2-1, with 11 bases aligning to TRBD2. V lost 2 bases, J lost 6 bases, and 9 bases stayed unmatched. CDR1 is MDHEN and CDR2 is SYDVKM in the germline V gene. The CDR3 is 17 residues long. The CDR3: CASSLLLTSGRVNEQFF. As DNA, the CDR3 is TGTGCCAGCAGTTTACTCCTTACTAGCGGGAGAGTCAATGAGCAGTTCTTC.

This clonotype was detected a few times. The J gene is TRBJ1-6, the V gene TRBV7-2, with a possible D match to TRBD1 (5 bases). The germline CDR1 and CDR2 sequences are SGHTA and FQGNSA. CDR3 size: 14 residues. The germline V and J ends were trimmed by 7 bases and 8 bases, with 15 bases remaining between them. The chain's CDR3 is CASTPRAAYSPLHF. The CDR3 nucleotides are TGTGCCAGCACCCCCAGGGCGGCCTATTCACCCCTCCACTTT.

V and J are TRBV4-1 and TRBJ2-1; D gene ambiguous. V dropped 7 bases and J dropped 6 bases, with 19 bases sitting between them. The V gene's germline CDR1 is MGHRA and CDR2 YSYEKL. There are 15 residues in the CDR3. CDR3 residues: CASTLGLYRSNEQFF. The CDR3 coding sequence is TGCGCCAGCACCTTAGGGCTATATCGGAGCAATGAGCAGTTCTTC.

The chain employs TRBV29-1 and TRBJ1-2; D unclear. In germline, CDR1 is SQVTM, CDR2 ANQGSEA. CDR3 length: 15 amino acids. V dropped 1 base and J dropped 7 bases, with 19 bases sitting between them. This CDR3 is CSVEVIPNLSSGYTF. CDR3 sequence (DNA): TGCAGCGTTGAAGTCATCCCAAACCTATCGAGTGGCTACACCTTC.

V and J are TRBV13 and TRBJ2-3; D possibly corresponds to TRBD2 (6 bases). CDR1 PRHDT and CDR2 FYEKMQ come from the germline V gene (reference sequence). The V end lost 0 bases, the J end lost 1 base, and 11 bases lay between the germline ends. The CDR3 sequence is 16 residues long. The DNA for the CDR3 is TGTGCCAGCAGCTTAGGGGGCGGGATTGGCACAGATACGCAGTATTTT. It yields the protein CASSLGGGIGTDTQYF.

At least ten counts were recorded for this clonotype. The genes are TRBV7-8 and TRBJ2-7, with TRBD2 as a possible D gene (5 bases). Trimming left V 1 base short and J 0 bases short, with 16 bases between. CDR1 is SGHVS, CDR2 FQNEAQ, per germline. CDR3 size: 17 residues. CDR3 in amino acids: CASSLVAGVIDSYEQYF. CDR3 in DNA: TGTGCCAGCAGCTTAGTGGCCGGGGTAATCGACTCCTACGAGCAGTACTTC. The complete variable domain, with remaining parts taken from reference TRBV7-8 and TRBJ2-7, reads GAGVSQSPRYKVAKRGQDVALRCDPISGHVSLFWYQQALGQGPEFLTYFQNEAQLDKSGLPSDRFFAERPEGSVSTLKIQRTQQEDSAVYLCASSLVAGVIDSYEQYFGPGTRLTVT.

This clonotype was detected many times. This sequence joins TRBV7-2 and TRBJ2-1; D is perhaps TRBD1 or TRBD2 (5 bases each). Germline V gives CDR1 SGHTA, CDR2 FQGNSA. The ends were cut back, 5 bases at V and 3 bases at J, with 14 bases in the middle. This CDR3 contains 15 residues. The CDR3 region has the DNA TGTGCCAGCAGCCCCAGGACGAGGGGCTACAATGAGCAGTTCTTC. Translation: CASSPRTRGYNEQFF.

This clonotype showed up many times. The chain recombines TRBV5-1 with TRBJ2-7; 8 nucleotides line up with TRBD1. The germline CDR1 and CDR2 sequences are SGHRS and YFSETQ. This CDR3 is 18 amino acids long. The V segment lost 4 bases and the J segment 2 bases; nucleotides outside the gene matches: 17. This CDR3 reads CASSPDRGQPPRTYEQYF. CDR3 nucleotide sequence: TGCGCCAGCAGCCCCGACAGGGGCCAGCCTCCGAGGACCTACGAGCAGTACTTC.

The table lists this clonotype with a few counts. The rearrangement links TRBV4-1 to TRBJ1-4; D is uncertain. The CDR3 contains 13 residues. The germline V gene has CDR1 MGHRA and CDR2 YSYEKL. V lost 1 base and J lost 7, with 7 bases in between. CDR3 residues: CASSQVWGEKLFF. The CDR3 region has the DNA TGCGCCAGCAGCCAAGTTTGGGGTGAAAAACTGTTTTTT.

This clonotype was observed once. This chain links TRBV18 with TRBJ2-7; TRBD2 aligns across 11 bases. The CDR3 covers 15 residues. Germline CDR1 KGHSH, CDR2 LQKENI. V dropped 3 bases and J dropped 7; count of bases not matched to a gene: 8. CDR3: CASSPSLAGESEQYF. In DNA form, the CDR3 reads TGTGCCAGCTCACCGTCACTAGCGGGAGAATCTGAGCAGTACTTC.

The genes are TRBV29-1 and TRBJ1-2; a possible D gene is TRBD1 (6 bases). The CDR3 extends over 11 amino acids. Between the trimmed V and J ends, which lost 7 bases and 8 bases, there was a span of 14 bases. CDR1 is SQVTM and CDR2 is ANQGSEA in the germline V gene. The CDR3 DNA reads TGCAGCGCTACAGGGTCTAAGGGCTACACCTTC. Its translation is CSATGSKGYTF. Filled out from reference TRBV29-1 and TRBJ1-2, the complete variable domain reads SAVISQKPSRDICQRGTSLTIQCQVDSQVTMMFWYRQQPGQSLTLIATANQGSEATYESGFVIDKFPISRPNLTFSTLTVSNMSPEDSSIYLCSATGSKGYTFGSGTRLTVV.

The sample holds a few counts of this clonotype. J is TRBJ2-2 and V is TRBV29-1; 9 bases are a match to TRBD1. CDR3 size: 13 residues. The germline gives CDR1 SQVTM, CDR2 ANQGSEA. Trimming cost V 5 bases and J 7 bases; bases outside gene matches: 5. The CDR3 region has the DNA TGCAGCGTTCGGACAGGGGCGGTCGGGGAGCTGTTTTTT. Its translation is CSVRTGAVGELFF.

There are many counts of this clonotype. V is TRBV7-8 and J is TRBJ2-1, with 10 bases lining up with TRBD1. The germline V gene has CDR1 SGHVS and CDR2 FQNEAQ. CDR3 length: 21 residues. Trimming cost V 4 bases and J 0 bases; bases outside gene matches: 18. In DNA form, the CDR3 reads TGTGCCAGCAGCTACTACGCCCGGAGACAGGGGGCCGCCCGCTCCTACAATGAGCAGTTCTTC. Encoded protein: CASSYYARRQGAARSYNEQFF.

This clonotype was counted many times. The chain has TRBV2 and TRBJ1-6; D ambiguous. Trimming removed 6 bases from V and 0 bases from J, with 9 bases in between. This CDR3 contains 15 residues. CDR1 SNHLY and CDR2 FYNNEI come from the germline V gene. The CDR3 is CASSLQSSYNSPLHF. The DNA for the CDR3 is TGTGCCAGCAGCCTACAGAGCTCCTATAATTCACCCCTCCACTTT.

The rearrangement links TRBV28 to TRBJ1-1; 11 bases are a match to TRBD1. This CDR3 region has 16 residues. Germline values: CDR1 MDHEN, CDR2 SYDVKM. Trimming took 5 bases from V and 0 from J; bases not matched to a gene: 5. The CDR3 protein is CASSGTGGNMNTEAFF. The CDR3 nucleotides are TGTGCCAGCAGTGGGACAGGGGGTAACATGAACACTGAAGCTTTCTTT. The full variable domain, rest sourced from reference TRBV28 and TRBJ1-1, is DVKVTQSSRYLVKRTGEKVFLECVQDMDHENMFWYRQDPGLGLRLIYFSYDVKMKEKGDIPEGYSVSREKKERFSLILESASTNQTSMYLCASSGTGGNMNTEAFFGQGTRLTVV.

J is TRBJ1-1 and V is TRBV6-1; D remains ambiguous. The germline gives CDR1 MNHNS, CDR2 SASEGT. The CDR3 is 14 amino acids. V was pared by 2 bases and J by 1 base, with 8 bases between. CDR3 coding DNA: TGTGCCAGCAGTGAATTGGAAGAGAACACTGAAGCTTTCTTT. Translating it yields CASSELEENTEAFF.

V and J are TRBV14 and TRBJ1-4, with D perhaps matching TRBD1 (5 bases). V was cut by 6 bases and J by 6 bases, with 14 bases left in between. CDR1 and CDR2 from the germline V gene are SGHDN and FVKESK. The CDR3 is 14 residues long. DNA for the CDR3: TGTGCCAGCAGTTTCCAAGGGGTTGATGAAAAACTGTTTTTT. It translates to CASSFQGVDEKLFF.

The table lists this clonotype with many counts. The CDR3 coding sequence is TGCAGTGCTAATTTAGCGGGGGGCTATGTCGCAGATACGCAGTATTTT. Protein sequence: CSANLAGGYVADTQYF. The V and J genes are TRBV20-1 and TRBJ2-3, with TRBD2 identical over 10 bases. Trimming took 4 bases from V and 4 from J; bases not matched to a gene: 11. The CDR3 is 16 amino acids. Germline-derived CDR1 and CDR2 are DFQATT and SNEGSKA (reference sequence).

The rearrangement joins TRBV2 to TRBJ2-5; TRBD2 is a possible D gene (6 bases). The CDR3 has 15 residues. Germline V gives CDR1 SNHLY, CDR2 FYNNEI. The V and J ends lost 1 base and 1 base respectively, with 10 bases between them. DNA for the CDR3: TGTGCCAGCAGTGAAGAGGTGCGGGGCCAAGAGACCCAGTACTTC. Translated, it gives CASSEEVRGQETQYF.

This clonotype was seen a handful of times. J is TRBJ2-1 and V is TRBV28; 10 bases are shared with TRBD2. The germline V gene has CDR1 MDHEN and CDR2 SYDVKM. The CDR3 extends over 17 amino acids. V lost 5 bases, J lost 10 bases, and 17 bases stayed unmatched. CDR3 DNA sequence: TGTGCCAGCAGTCCTCCTAGCGGGGGCCCGTCATCTCCGGAGCAGTTCTTC. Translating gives CASSPPSGGPSSPEQFF.

The CDR3 nucleotides read TGCGCCAGCAGCCAAGAGCGGGGCGGGAGGTCGGTAGAGACCCAGTACTTC. It yields the protein CASSQERGGRSVETQYF. V and J are TRBV4-1 and TRBJ2-5; TRBD2 matches 8 bases. The CDR3 is 17 amino acids. Germline assignment: CDR1 MGHRA and CDR2 YSYEKL. V shed 0 bases, J shed 4 bases, and the junction held 10 bases outside the gene matches.

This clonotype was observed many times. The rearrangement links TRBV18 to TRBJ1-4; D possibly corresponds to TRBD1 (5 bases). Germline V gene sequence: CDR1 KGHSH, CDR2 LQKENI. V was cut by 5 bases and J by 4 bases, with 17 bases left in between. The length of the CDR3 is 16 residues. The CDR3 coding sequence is TGTGCCAGCTCATCCAAACAACAGGCGATTAATGAAAAACTGTTTTTT. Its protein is CASSSKQQAINEKLFF.

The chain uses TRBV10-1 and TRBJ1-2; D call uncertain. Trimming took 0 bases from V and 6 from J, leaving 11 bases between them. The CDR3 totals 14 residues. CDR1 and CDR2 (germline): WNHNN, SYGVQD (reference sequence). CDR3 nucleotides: TGCGCCAGCAGTGAGTCTATAGCGGGGAATGGCTACACCTTC. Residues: CASSESIAGNGYTF.